Presented here are 6 T cell receptor beta chains from one specimen sequenced in a study of blood T cell repertoires in COVID-19 (dated by TCRdb to about 2020). The library was prepared using the immunoSEQ multiplex PCR assay. TCRdb mirrors the immuneACCESS table, restricted to in-frame sequences. Some clones are absent from its copies; in checked studies, under half trace to an unresolved V gene, and the reason for the others is unknown. The sample yields some 130,000 clones; roughly 86% were counted once. The top ten hold 10% to 15% of the sample. The source material was peripheral blood. The receptor set was obtained from a human donor in a cohort sampled during active COVID-19.

This clone has only one observation. The chain recombines TRBV3-1 (or the pseudogene TRBV3-2) with TRBJ2-1, with D perhaps matching TRBD1 (6 bases). Germline V gives CDR1 LGHDT, CDR2 YNNKEL (reference sequence). The V end was cut by 7 bases, the J end by 3 bases, with 16 bases between. The CDR3 has 15 amino acids. The CDR3 nucleotides read TGTGCCAGCACTGGGCCAGGGGTAGGCTACAATGAGCAGTTCTTC. It translates to CASTGPGVGYNEQFF.

The chain combines TRBV10-3 with TRBJ1-1; no firm D call. The CDR3 has 13 residues. Germline V gene sequence: CDR1 ENHRY, CDR2 SYGVKD. V lost 7 bases, J lost 7 bases, and 16 bases lay in between. The CDR3 DNA reads TGTGCCATCACCCCCCGGGAAAAAGATGAAGCTTTCTTT. Its translation is CAITPREKDEAFF.

This clone was seen once. The chain carries TRBV27 and TRBJ1-5, with D possibly matching TRBD1 (6 bases). The V end lost 6 bases, the J end lost 4 bases, and 13 bases lay between the germline ends. Per germline, CDR1 MNHEY and CDR2 SMNVEV (reference sequence). This CDR3 spans 14 amino acids. CDR3 bases: TGTGCCAGCAGCCCTGGGACACCTAATCAGCCCCAGCATTTT. Its protein is CASSPGTPNQPQHF.

V gene TRBV7-8 combines with J gene TRBJ1-1; 8 bases line up with TRBD1. The CDR3 is 14 amino acids. J lost 4 bases, V lost 8 bases, and 9 bases had no gene match. Germline V CDR1 and CDR2: SGHVS, FQNEAQ. The CDR3 spells CASRVDRVVTEAFF. DNA of the CDR3: TGTGCCAGCCGAGTGGACAGGGTGGTCACTGAAGCTTTCTTT.

V usage is TRBV4-1 and J usage is TRBJ2-7; a weak D match, TRBD1 (6 bases). Trimming took off 4 bases at V and 0 bases at J, with 13 bases between the two ends. This CDR3 has 15 amino acids. CDR1 MGHRA and CDR2 YSYEKL come from the germline V gene. CDR3 loop: CASSPWTESSYEQYF. CDR3 DNA sequence: TGCGCCAGCAGCCCTTGGACAGAGAGCTCCTACGAGCAGTACTTC.

The rearrangement links TRBV4-2 to TRBJ2-5, with TRBD2 identical over 13 bases. The germline V gene has CDR1 LGHNA and CDR2 YNFKEQ. This CDR3 spans 16 amino acids. Germline trimming cut 3 bases from V and 5 bases from J; bases unmatched to any gene: 6. CDR3 nucleotide sequence: TGTGCCAGCAGCCAGGAGGGACTAGCGGGACGCGAGACCCAGTACTTC. It yields the protein CASSQEGLAGRETQYF.